This entry features one TCR beta chain sequence. What it binds is not known. This specimen belongs to a study of cytomegalovirus exposure and HLA in healthy donors. Study-wide points: It has been reported that TCR beta sequences accurately predicted the HLA-A and HLA-B alleles of most subjects.

With 60 Vbeta and 13 Jbeta primers, the PCR was carried out. Sequenced by immunoSEQ multiplex PCR; TCRdb stores in-frame clones only, minus some. Among about 140,000 clones listed, over 75% were seen once. The germline V gene encodes CDR1 SQVTM and CDR2 ANQGSEA. Trimming cost V 0 bases and J 4 bases; bases outside gene matches: 9. The CDR3 is 16 amino acids. Regarding donors, all were healthy bone marrow donors. V gene TRBV29-1 combines with J gene TRBJ2-1, with TRBD2 matching over 7 bases. The sequenced material came from PBMCs. The clonotype comes from a female donor in good health and CMV-seronegative. CDR3 amino acids: CSVEDRSSGSYNEQFF. The CDR3 bases are TGCAGCGTTGAAGATCGGTCTAGCGGCTCTTACAATGAGCAGTTCTTC.